These T cell receptor beta chains were read from a single sample in a study of T cell responses to AZD1222 COVID-19 vaccine. Here immunoSEQ multiplex PCR was the method, and the copy in TCRdb shows in-frame clones only, minus some. The sample includes under 150,000 clones, 70% to 90% of them seen just once. Specimen: peripheral blood, collected 28 days after the second AZD1222 dose. The source of these receptors is an adult who received the AZD1222 COVID-19 vaccine. Both conserved end residues are part of each CDR3. Each record gives: J gene, V gene, clone size, D gene, CDR3 protein, CDR3 DNA. The D gene is left open where the match is weak. Clone size, where shown, is once, few, many, or a class for clones that have expanded.

J gene: TRBJ2-5
V gene: TRBV11-2
clone size: -
D gene: TRBD2
CDR3 protein: CASSLVTSGAPLQETQYF
CDR3 DNA: TGTGCCAGCAGCTTAGTAACTAGCGGGGCCCCATTACAAGAGACCCAGTACTTC

J gene: TRBJ2-7
V gene: TRBV15
clone size: -
D gene: -
CDR3 protein: CATSRDDEPLYEQYF
CDR3 DNA: TGTGCCACCAGCAGAGATGACGAGCCTCTCTACGAGCAGTACTTC

J gene: TRBJ2-5
V gene: TRBV7-2
clone size: -
D gene: TRBD1
CDR3 protein: CASRDRGSRGETQYF
CDR3 DNA: TGTGCCAGCAGAGACAGGGGGTCGCGAGGGGAGACCCAGTACTTC

J gene: TRBJ1-6
V gene: TRBV7-6
clone size: -
D gene: -
CDR3 protein: CASSSSTGPNSPLHF
CDR3 DNA: TGTGCCAGCAGCTCCTCAACTGGCCCTAATTCACCCCTCCACTTT

J gene: TRBJ2-7
V gene: TRBV6-2/TRBV6-3
clone size: once
D gene: TRBD2
CDR3 protein: CASSIAGGTYEQYF
CDR3 DNA: TGTGCCAGCAGCATAGCGGGGGGGACCTACGAGCAGTACTTC

J gene: TRBJ1-2
V gene: TRBV2
clone size: -
D gene: -
CDR3 protein: CASSEAAYGYTF
CDR3 DNA: TGTGCCAGCAGTGAAGCGGCCTATGGCTACACCTTC

J gene: TRBJ2-3
V gene: TRBV9
clone size: -
D gene: -
CDR3 protein: CASSVDGEEYF
CDR3 DNA: TGTGCCAGCAGCGTAGATGGGGAGGAGTATTTT

J gene: TRBJ2-3
V gene: TRBV3-1/TRBV3-2
clone size: -
D gene: TRBD2
CDR3 protein: CASSCRLAGGPSTDTQYF
CDR3 DNA: TGTGCCAGCAGCTGTCGACTAGCGGGGGGGCCTAGTACAGATACGCAGTATTTT

J gene: TRBJ1-5
V gene: TRBV19
clone size: once
D gene: -
CDR3 protein: CASSTPEWGEEQPQHF
CDR3 DNA: TGTGCCAGTAGTACCCCTGAATGGGGAGAGGAGCAGCCCCAGCATTTT

J gene: TRBJ2-5
V gene: TRBV14
clone size: -
D gene: -
CDR3 protein: CASSHRGETQYF
CDR3 DNA: TGTGCCAGCAGCCACCGCGGGGAGACCCAGTACTTC

J gene: TRBJ1-6
V gene: TRBV19
clone size: -
D gene: -
CDR3 protein: CASSNREDNSPLHF
CDR3 DNA: TGTGCCAGTAGCAACAGGGAAGATAATTCACCCCTCCACTTT

J gene: TRBJ1-2
V gene: TRBV7-2
clone size: -
D gene: -
CDR3 protein: CASSLVGSFYGYTF
CDR3 DNA: TGTGCCAGCAGCTTAGTGGGCAGTTTCTATGGCTACACCTTC

J gene: TRBJ1-6
V gene: TRBV7-2
clone size: few
D gene: TRBD1
CDR3 protein: CASSPSTKGANNSPLHF
CDR3 DNA: TGTGCCAGCAGCCCAAGCACTAAGGGGGCTAATAATTCACCCCTCCACTTT

J gene: TRBJ2-3
V gene: TRBV7-9
clone size: once
D gene: TRBD2
CDR3 protein: CASSLDLAGSTDTQYF
CDR3 DNA: TGTGCCAGCAGCTTAGATCTAGCGGGGTCCACAGATACGCAGTATTTT

J gene: TRBJ1-2
V gene: TRBV7-9
clone size: -
D gene: -
CDR3 protein: CASSSPSGGYTF
CDR3 DNA: TGTGCCAGCAGCTCCCCCTCCGGTGGCTACACCTTC

J gene: TRBJ2-3
V gene: TRBV21-1
clone size: few
D gene: -
CDR3 protein: CASSREVGGAGDTQYF
CDR3 DNA: TGTGCCAGCAGCAGAGAGGTTGGGGGGGCTGGAGATACGCAGTATTTT

J gene: TRBJ2-7
V gene: TRBV18
clone size: -
D gene: -
CDR3 protein: CASSPGDEQYF
CDR3 DNA: TGTGCCAGCTCACCAGGTGACGAGCAGTACTTC